These 15 T cell receptor beta chains came from one sample sequenced in a study of naive and memory T cell subsets (TCRdb year 2017). The study described a robust, sensitive protocol for amplifying, sequencing and analyzing TCRs, using 3' ligation of a UMI-containing oligonucleotide to TCR cDNA. Receptor libraries were prepared by 5' RACE. Sequencer: Illumina MiSeq. The ligated cDNA was amplified in four rounds of PCR with nested alpha and beta constant region primers together with the SP2 primer. TCRdb itself trimmed the public reads at Q25 with fastp, ran MiXCR and retained productive beta chains. Entries are consolidated by CDR3 protein sequence, retaining the most common genes and DNA. This sample holds 58,000 or so distinct CDR3 sequences; 7.6% were observed only once. Of the sample, 9.8% falls within the top ten clones. These receptor sequences come from a female donor in good health.

This clonotype was counted at least ten times. The CDR3 nucleotides are TGTGCCAGCAGTTACTCGAGGACATCTTTAAGCTACACCTTC. Translation: CASSYSRTSLSYTF. The rearrangement joins TRBV6-5 to TRBJ1-2, with D possibly matching TRBD1 (5 bases). The CDR3 is 14 amino acids. Per the germline V gene, CDR1 is MNHEY and CDR2 is SVGAGI. The V end was cut by 0 bases, the J end by 9 bases, with 14 bases between.

This clonotype was observed at least ten times. This rearrangement joins TRBV7-2 to TRBJ2-3; D unclear. The CDR3 sequence is 16 residues long. Trimming cost V 7 bases and J 1 base, with 18 bases left between them. CDR1 is SGHTA and CDR2 is FQGNSA in the germline V gene. The CDR3 spells CASNLQYAERTDTQYF. CDR3 nucleotides: TGTGCCAGCAACTTGCAGTACGCGGAGCGCACAGATACGCAGTATTTT. The full variable domain, in which reference TRBV7-2 and TRBJ2-3 provide the parts outside the CDR3, is GAGVSQSPSNKVTEKGKDVELRCDPISGHTALYWYRQSLGQGLEFLIYFQGNSAPDKSGLPSDRFSAERTGGSVSTLTIQRTQQEDSAVYLCASNLQYAERTDTQYFGPGTRLTVL.

On this clonotype: This may come from a read error, since a much larger clone is one base off. The V and J genes are TRBV4-2 and TRBJ2-5, with TRBD2 as a possible D gene (5 bases). Trimming took off 0 bases at V and 2 bases at J, with 16 bases between the two ends. Germline assignment: CDR1 LGHNA and CDR2 YNFKEQ. The CDR3 contains 17 residues. This chain's CDR3 is CASSQDPWTFAQETQYF. The CDR3 DNA reads TGTGCCAGCAGCCAAGATCCATGGACTTTCGCACAAGAGACCCAGTACTTC.

The chain links TRBV2 to TRBJ2-7; the D gene is possibly TRBD2 (6 bases). The CDR3 is 12 amino acids. Germline-derived CDR1 and CDR2 are SNHLY and FYNNEI. With 5 bases removed from V and 7 bases from J, the gap between germline ends came to 12 bases. The CDR3 nucleotides are TGTGCCAGCAGTTGGGACTCGGGGGAGCAGTACTTC. This sequence encodes CASSWDSGEQYF.

V gene TRBV3-1 combines with J gene TRBJ2-3; 8 nucleotides match TRBD2. The CDR3 has 15 amino acids. Trimming took 2 bases from V and 6 from J; bases not matched to a gene: 7. Germline V CDR1 and CDR2: LGHDT, YNNKEL (reference sequence). The CDR3 reads CASSQSTSGSDTQYF. For the CDR3, the DNA is TGTGCCAGCAGCCAAAGTACTAGCGGCTCCGATACGCAGTATTTT.

In this sample, this clonotype turned up many times. The V call is TRBV19, the J call TRBJ1-1, with 8 bases aligning to TRBD1. V shed 5 bases and J 6 bases; nucleotides not matched to a gene: 17. Germline V gene lookup returns CDR1 LNHDA and CDR2 SQIVND (reference sequence). The CDR3 totals 17 residues. CDR3 protein: CASSPTGYRGKGPEAFF. As DNA, the CDR3 is TGTGCCAGTAGTCCAACGGGATACAGGGGGAAGGGGCCTGAAGCTTTCTTT.

This clonotype was detected a few times. This sequence joins TRBV29-1 and TRBJ2-5; 8 bases agree with TRBD1. Germline V gene sequence: CDR1 SQVTM, CDR2 ANQGSEA. Trimming took 6 bases from V and 2 from J; bases not matched to a gene: 8. This CDR3 is 14 amino acids long. The CDR3 bases are TGCAGCGTCGCAAGACGACAGGGGCAAGAGACCCAGTACTTC. It translates to CSVARRQGQETQYF.

At least ten counts were recorded for this clonotype. The chain has TRBV3-1 and TRBJ2-5; D call uncertain. Germline-derived CDR1 and CDR2 are LGHDT and YNNKEL (reference sequence). The CDR3 is 13 residues long. Trimming shortened V by 4 bases and J by 1 base, and 7 bases separated the two germline ends. The CDR3 DNA follows: TGTGCCAGCAGCCGGGCCCCCCAAGAGACCCAGTACTTC. Protein sequence: CASSRAPQETQYF.

This sequence joins TRBV20-1 and TRBJ2-1; 8 nucleotides line up with TRBD2. Per the germline V gene, CDR1 is DFQATT and CDR2 is SNEGSKA (reference sequence). The CDR3 runs 15 residues. V gave up 5 bases and J gave up 7 bases; unmatched junction bases: 13. The CDR3 spells CSASRGGARENEQFF. CDR3 nucleotides: TGCAGTGCTTCTCGGGGGGGGGCCAGAGAAAATGAGCAGTTCTTC.

This clonotype has at least ten counts. CDR3 DNA: TGTGCCAGCGGGGGATCCTACGAGCAGTACTTC. Amino acids: CASGGSYEQYF. The rearrangement joins TRBV28 to TRBJ2-7; tentatively, D is TRBD1 or TRBD2 (5 bases each). Germline V gene lookup returns CDR1 MDHEN and CDR2 SYDVKM. V was clipped by 8 bases and J by 1 base, with 6 bases between them. The CDR3 length is 11 residues. The full variable domain, completed using reference TRBV28 and TRBJ2-7, is DVKVTQSSRYLVKRTGEKVFLECVQDMDHENMFWYRQDPGLGLRLIYFSYDVKMKEKGDIPEGYSVSREKKERFSLILESASTNQTSMYLCASGGSYEQYFGPGTRLTVT.

This clonotype has a count of ten or more. V and J are TRBV3-1 and TRBJ2-2; D gene ambiguous. Germline loops: CDR1 LGHDT, CDR2 YNNKEL (reference sequence). CDR3 length: 14 amino acids. Trimming cost V 6 bases and J 2 bases, with 10 bases left between them. The CDR3 loop is CASRKGLNTGELFF. The CDR3 region has the DNA TGTGCCAGCAGAAAAGGGTTAAACACCGGGGAGCTGTTTTTT.

The rearrangement uses TRBV20-1 and TRBJ1-2; D ambiguous. This CDR3 comprises 11 residues. Germline CDR1 reads DFQATT; CDR2 reads SNEGSKA (reference sequence). Trimming shortened V by 1 base and J by 5 bases, and 5 bases separated the two germline ends. The CDR3 protein is CSARGPYGYTF. CDR3 bases: TGCAGTGCTAGAGGTCCGTATGGCTACACCTTC.

In this sample, this clonotype turned up many times. The genes are TRBV4-3 and TRBJ1-5; the D is unclear. The CDR3 covers 16 residues. Trimming left V 4 bases short and J 7 bases short, with 20 bases between. CDR1 is LGHNA, CDR2 YSLEER, per germline. In nucleotides, the CDR3 is TGCGCCAGCAGCCTGTCTGCTCGGGGAGAAGGCCAGCCCCAGCATTTT. This gives the protein CASSLSARGEGQPQHF.

The chain has TRBV13 and TRBJ2-3, with 9 bases lining up with TRBD1. This CDR3 is 14 amino acids long. The V gene end was trimmed by 5 bases and the J gene end by 10 bases; junction bases not matched to a gene: 10. Germline V gives CDR1 PRHDT, CDR2 FYEKMQ (reference sequence). CDR3 sequence: CASSPRQGGTSQYF. The CDR3 coding sequence is TGTGCCAGCAGCCCACGACAGGGGGGAACTTCGCAGTATTTT.

This clonotype was found many times. The V and J genes are TRBV5-1 and TRBJ1-6; TRBD1 aligns across 9 bases. The CDR3 extends over 15 amino acids. Unmatched junction bases numbered 9, after V lost 4 bases and J lost 10 bases. Looked up from germline, CDR1 is SGHRS and CDR2 is YFSETQ. CDR3 bases: TGCGCCAGCAGCCGTCTGGGACAGGGACGATCACCCCTCCACTTT. Translated: CASSRLGQGRSPLHF.